These T cell receptor beta chains were read from a single sample in a study of blood T cell repertoires in COVID-19. Produced via immunoSEQ multiplex PCR; TCRdb's table is partial and in-frame only. The sample comprises roughly 50,000 clones, about nine tenths of which are singletons, and less than 6.5% rests with the top ten. Sequenced sample: peripheral blood. These receptors originate from a man between 70 and 80 years old with acute or convalescent COVID-19. CDR3s include the opening cysteine and the closing phenylalanine or tryptophan. The D gene is left open where the match is weak. Clone size, where shown, is once, few, many, or a class for clones that have expanded.

d_call clone_size j_call cdr3_length v_call cdr3_nt cdr3_aa
TRBD1 NA TRBJ1-4 16 TRBV15 TGTGCCACCAGCAGAAGACAGGGGACAACTAATGAAAAACTGTTTTTT CATSRRQGTTNEKLFF
NA NA TRBJ2-3 15 TRBV7-9 TGTGCCAGCAGTCCTCGAGGGGGAACCACAGATACGCAGTATTTT CASSPRGGTTDTQYF
TRBD2 NA TRBJ2-5 14 TRBV28 TGTGCCAGCAACTTGGGGGGGGACCAAGAGACCCAGTACTTC CASNLGGDQETQYF
NA NA TRBJ2-2 14 TRBV7-2 TGTGCCAGCAGCCGGGGGAGGAACACCGGGGAGCTGTTTTTT CASSRGRNTGELFF
TRBD1 NA TRBJ1-2 14 TRBV30 TGTGCCTGGAGTACAGGGGGCGCATACTATGGCTACACCTTC CAWSTGGAYYGYTF
NA NA TRBJ2-3 16 TRBV2 TGTGCCAGCAGTCAACAGGGTATGGCTCTCACAGATACGCAGTATTTT CASSQQGMALTDTQYF
NA NA TRBJ1-5 12 TRBV23-1 TGCGCCCCTACTCGGGGGGATCAGCCCCAGCATTTT CAPTRGDQPQHF
NA NA TRBJ1-1 15 TRBV5-1 TGCGCCAGCAGCTTGGTTGTGAGGGGGAGCACTGAAGCTTTCTTT CASSLVVRGSTEAFF
NA NA TRBJ1-5 14 TRBV6-1 TGTGCCAGCAGTGAAGGGACAGAGAATCAGCCCCAGCATTTT CASSEGTENQPQHF
TRBD1 NA TRBJ1-6 13 TRBV14 TGTGCCAGCAGCCAAGACTTGGAGGACAGGGTAATTTTT CASSQDLEDRVIF
NA NA TRBJ2-5 11 TRBV28 TGTGCCAGCAGGTCGGGAGAGACCCAGTACTTC CASRSGETQYF
NA NA TRBJ1-1 13 TRBV5-4 TGTGCCAGCAGCTTGGGACGGGACACTGAAGCTTTCTTT CASSLGRDTEAFF
NA NA TRBJ1-1 13 TRBV19 TGTGCCAGTACTGAGGGGGGGTACACTGAAGCTTTCTTT CASTEGGYTEAFF
NA NA TRBJ1-6 11 TRBV6-6 TGTGCCAGCGGGGGCGATTCACCCCTCCACTTT CASGGDSPLHF
TRBD2 NA TRBJ2-1 16 TRBV6-5 TGTGCCAGCAGTTCTAGTCAACGGGGGGCCTACAATGAGCAGTTCTTC CASSSSQRGAYNEQFF
TRBD2 NA TRBJ2-3 18 TRBV24-1 TGTGCCACCAGTGATGGGCGGGGGGTGATCGTCGGCACAGATACGCAGTATTTT CATSDGRGVIVGTDTQYF
NA NA TRBJ2-2 13 TRBV11-2 TGTGCCAGCAGCTTACCGGGAACCGGGGAGCTGTTTTTT CASSLPGTGELFF
NA NA TRBJ1-2 17 TRBV4-2 TGTGCCAGCAGCCAAGTACAGGGTCGGTGGGGAAACTATGGCTACACCTTC CASSQVQGRWGNYGYTF
TRBD1 NA TRBJ1-5 15 TRBV5-3 TGTGCCAGAAGCTCCACAGGGGTCCCCAATCAGCCCCAGCATTTT CARSSTGVPNQPQHF
NA NA TRBJ1-1 14 TRBV5-5 TGTGCCAGCAGCTTGTACACAGGGAACACTGAAGCTTTCTTT CASSLYTGNTEAFF
NA NA TRBJ1-5 14 TRBV18 TGTGCCAGCTCACCACCAGGGGAGGCGCAGCCCCAGCATTTT CASSPPGEAQPQHF
NA NA TRBJ2-5 12 TRBV18 TGTGCCAGCTCACTCTACCAAGAGACCCAGTACTTC CASSLYQETQYF
TRBD2 NA TRBJ2-3 16 TRBV7-9 TGTGCCAGCAGCCCTATAGCGGGGGAGAGCACAGATACGCAGTATTTT CASSPIAGESTDTQYF
TRBD1 once TRBJ1-1 16 TRBV19 TGTGCCAGTCGACGCAGGGGGTCGGCTGCGAACACTGAAGCTTTCTTT CASRRRGSAANTEAFF
NA NA TRBJ2-3 16 TRBV3-1/TRBV3-2 TGTGCCAGCAGCCAAGGGTATGGGCCAGGGCAAGATACGCAGTATTTT CASSQGYGPGQDTQYF
NA NA TRBJ1-2 14 TRBV28 TGTGCCAGCAGGGGCGGGGGCGTGGCCTATGGCTACACCTTC CASRGGGVAYGYTF
TRBD2 NA TRBJ2-3 16 TRBV9 TGTGCCAGCAGCGTAGAGGCTAGCGGGGGGCCAGATACGCAGTATTTT CASSVEASGGPDTQYF
TRBD2 few TRBJ2-7 16 TRBV5-1 TGCGCCAGCAGCTTTAGCTCAGGACTAGCGGGGTCTGAGCAGTACTTC CASSFSSGLAGSEQYF
TRBD1 NA TRBJ2-7 12 TRBV28 TGTGCCAGCGGGACAGGGGACTACGAGCAGTACTTC CASGTGDYEQYF
NA NA TRBJ2-1 15 TRBV18 TGTGCCAGCTCACCACCGTACCGCAGAGGGAATGAGCAGTTCTTC CASSPPYRRGNEQFF
NA NA TRBJ1-5 15 TRBV30 TGTGCCTGGAGTTTAGGCATCCCAGGGAATCAGCCCCAGCATTTT CAWSLGIPGNQPQHF
TRBD1 NA TRBJ2-7 15 TRBV15 TGTGCCACCAGCAGAGAAGGGACAGGGGGGTACGAGCAGTACTTC CATSREGTGGYEQYF
NA NA TRBJ2-3 15 TRBV5-1 TGCGCCAGCAGCTCGCACAGGGCGAGCACAGATACGCAGTATTTT CASSSHRASTDTQYF
TRBD1 once TRBJ1-2 14 TRBV7-2 TGTGCCAGCAGCCCGCGGACAGGGGACTATGGCTACACCTTC CASSPRTGDYGYTF
TRBD1 NA TRBJ1-5 16 TRBV2 TGTGCCAGCAGTGAATTTGGAGGGGGCATGAATCAGCCCCAGCATTTT CASSEFGGGMNQPQHF
NA NA TRBJ1-1 14 TRBV15 TGTGCCACCAGTGCCCGGGGGGGGACCCCTGAAGCTTTCTTT CATSARGGTPEAFF
NA NA TRBJ1-6 14 TRBV4-3 TGCGCCAGCAGCCAAAAGGGGAATAATTCACCCCTCCACTTT CASSQKGNNSPLHF
NA NA TRBJ1-1 12 TRBV18 TGTGCCAGCTCACCCGGGAGGGATCAAGCTTTCTTT CASSPGRDQAFF
TRBD1 NA TRBJ1-5 16 TRBV19 TGTGCCAGTAGTGTCTCAGGGGGTCCTAGCAATCAGCCCCAGCATTTT CASSVSGGPSNQPQHF
TRBD1 NA TRBJ1-3 14 TRBV2 TGTGCCAGCAGTAAGGGACAGTCTGGAAACACCATATATTTT CASSKGQSGNTIYF
TRBD1 NA TRBJ2-3 15 TRBV11-1 TGTGCCAGCAGTCCCGGGACAGGATTCGCGGATACGCAGTATTTT CASSPGTGFADTQYF
NA NA TRBJ1-3 15 TRBV28 TGTGCCAGCAGTTTAGGGGGCGCAGGAGGAAACACCATATATTTT CASSLGGAGGNTIYF
NA NA TRBJ1-1 16 TRBV6-1 TGTGCCAGCAGTGAAGAACGTAGGCAAAGAGGGACTGAAGCTTTCTTT CASSEERRQRGTEAFF
NA NA TRBJ1-2 15 TRBV6-6 TGTGCCAGCAGTTACTCCCTTGACAGGTCGAGTCGCTACACCTTC CASSYSLDRSSRYTF
NA NA TRBJ1-2 16 TRBV2 TGTGCCAGCAGTGAGGAGGGCCTCAACGCTCTATATGGCTACACCTTC CASSEEGLNALYGYTF
NA NA TRBJ1-1 15 TRBV24-1 TGTGCCACCAGTGATGGGCAGGGATCTGAGACTGAAGCTTTCTTT CATSDGQGSETEAFF
NA NA TRBJ2-7 13 TRBV19 TGTGCCAGTAGCACCCAGACAGCCTCCGCTACGTACTTC CASSTQTASATYF
NA NA TRBJ1-1 12 TRBV29-1 TGCAGCGTTGTACGGGGGAACACTGAAGCTTTCTTT CSVVRGNTEAFF
NA once TRBJ1-1 15 TRBV7-2 TGTGCCAGCAGCCCACCCGGAACAGGGAACACTGAAGCTTTCTTT CASSPPGTGNTEAFF
TRBD1 once TRBJ1-2 15 TRBV13 TGTGCCAGCAGCTTAGGGGCAGGGGGCGATGGTGGCTACACCTTC CASSLGAGGDGGYTF
TRBD2 NA TRBJ2-2 18 TRBV15 TGTGCCACCAGCAGTCGGCGGGGGGGCGTAGGAAAGACCGGGGAGCTGTTTTTT CATSSRRGGVGKTGELFF